The 29 T cell receptor beta chains below were found in one sample sequenced in a study of graft-versus-host responses after intestinal transplantation. The protocol was immunoSEQ multiplex PCR, while the TCRdb copy is restricted to in-frame clones and leaves out a portion. The table lists 65,000 to 100,000 clones, around 93% of them singletons. No cognate antigen is known for these TCRs. The sequencing here drew on unstimulated CD8+ T cells sorted from spleen or lymph node cells, taken before transplant. The receptors come from a human donor who was the organ donor for an intestinal transplant.

This clone was recorded once. The chain combines TRBV6-4 with TRBJ1-5, with TRBD1 matching 8 bases. Trimming at V came to 6 bases and at J to 2 bases, leaving 18 bases not matched to a gene. The CDR3 runs 19 residues. Germline V CDR1 and CDR2: MRHNA, SNTAGT. Written as DNA, the CDR3 is TGTGCCAGCAGCGCCCCTCAACGGGGACAGGCTGCGGGCAATCAGCCCCAGCATTTT. It yields the protein CASSAPQRGQAAGNQPQHF.

CDR3 in amino acids: CASSPREGNEQYF. In DNA form, the CDR3 reads TGTGCCAGCAGCCCACGGGAGGGCAACGAGCAGTACTTC. The rearrangement joins TRBV7-6 to TRBJ2-7, with 8 nucleotides matching TRBD2. In germline, CDR1 is SGHVS, CDR2 FNYEAQ. J gave up 5 bases and V 5 bases, and 5 bases lay outside the gene matches. The CDR3 loop spans 13 amino acids. Using reference TRBV7-6 and TRBJ2-7 for the parts outside the CDR3, the full variable domain is GAGVSQSPRYKVTKRGQDVALRCDPISGHVSLYWYRQALGQGPEFLTYFNYEAQQDKSGLPNDRFSAERPEGSISTLTIQRTEQRDSAMYRCASSPREGNEQYFGPGTRLTVT.

The rearrangement uses TRBV20-1 and TRBJ2-3; possible D gene TRBD2, 5 bases. The length of the CDR3 is 11 residues. Germline CDR1 reads DFQATT; CDR2 reads SNEGSKA (reference sequence). V gave up 6 bases and J gave up 1 base, with 5 bases separating them. The CDR3 region is CSAEGTDTQYF. CDR3 bases: TGCAGTGCGGAGGGCACAGATACGCAGTATTTT.

This clone was seen just once. The genes are TRBV27 and TRBJ2-7; possibly TRBD1 for D (6 bases). The CDR3 length is 13 residues. The V gene's germline CDR1 is MNHEY and CDR2 SMNVEV (reference sequence). V was pared by 5 bases and J by 3 bases, with 11 bases between. The CDR3 nucleotides are TGTGCCAGCAGTCGGACGGACAGCTACGAGCAGTACTTC. This encodes CASSRTDSYEQYF.

The chain links TRBV25-1 to TRBJ2-7; D not certain. V gave up 5 bases and J gave up 0 bases, with 11 bases separating them. The CDR3 runs 14 residues. Germline values: CDR1 MGHDK, CDR2 SYGVNS. CDR3: CASSPQLNSYEQYF. Written as DNA, the CDR3 is TGTGCCAGCAGTCCTCAGTTAAACTCCTACGAGCAGTACTTC.

The gene calls are TRBV19 and TRBJ2-3, with 10 positions matching TRBD1. J gave up 4 bases and V 7 bases, and 8 bases lay outside the gene matches. The length of the CDR3 is 15 residues. CDR1 and CDR2 from the germline V gene are LNHDA and SQIVND (reference sequence). The CDR3 DNA sequence: TGTGCCAGTACCGCTGACAGGGGGCTCGCAGATACGCAGTATTTT. Residues: CASTADRGLADTQYF.

The chain joins TRBV9 to TRBJ1-5; tentatively, D is TRBD1 (5 bases). The V end was cut by 2 bases, the J end by 3 bases, with 12 bases between. Looked up from germline, CDR1 is SGDLS and CDR2 is YYNGEE. CDR3 length equals 15 residues. In nucleotides, the CDR3 is TGTGCCAGCAGCGTCGCGGGGGTGGCCAATCAGCCCCAGCATTTT. As protein: CASSVAGVANQPQHF.

The chain joins TRBV7-9 to TRBJ2-2; 8 bases are shared with TRBD1. CDR3 length: 15 amino acids. V shed 3 bases, J shed 6 bases, and the junction held 6 bases outside the gene matches. Germline values: CDR1 SEHNR, CDR2 FQNEAQ (reference sequence). The CDR3 coding sequence is TGTGCCAGCAGCTTTGACAGGGGCAGCGCCGGGGAGCTGTTTTTT. Amino acid sequence: CASSFDRGSAGELFF.

This clone was detected only once. The rearrangement joins TRBV4-3 to TRBJ1-1; perhaps TRBD1 as D (5 bases). This CDR3 contains 15 residues. Germline loops: CDR1 LGHNA, CDR2 YSLEER. Trimming left V 5 bases short and J 2 bases short, with 15 bases between. Here the CDR3 reads CASSDGPGANTEAFF. The CDR3 DNA is TGCGCCAGCAGCGACGGGCCTGGGGCTAACACTGAAGCTTTCTTT.

The chain combines TRBV7-9 with TRBJ1-4; 7 bases fit TRBD1. Germline V gene sequence: CDR1 SEHNR, CDR2 FQNEAQ (reference sequence). Trimming at V came to 5 bases and at J to 4 bases, leaving 16 bases not matched to a gene. The CDR3 extends over 18 amino acids. The CDR3 DNA reads as TGTGCCAGCAGCCAAGCAGCTGGCGAAACAGGGGATAATGAAAAACTGTTTTTT. Encoded protein: CASSQAAGETGDNEKLFF.

The chain recombines TRBV14 with TRBJ2-1, with a tentative D call TRBD1 (5 bases). The germline V gene has CDR1 SGHDN and CDR2 FVKESK. Trimming pared 1 base from V and 4 bases from J, leaving 14 bases between. The CDR3 runs to 16 residues. The CDR3 region is CASSQVQGVEYNEQFF. DNA for the CDR3: TGTGCCAGCAGCCAAGTACAAGGGGTTGAATACAATGAGCAGTTCTTC.

This chain joins TRBV5-1 and TRBJ2-3, with 13 nucleotides matching TRBD2. CDR3 length: 17 residues. Germline CDR1 is SGHRS and CDR2 is YFSETQ. J gave up 8 bases and V 4 bases, and 13 bases lay outside the gene matches. The chain's CDR3 is CASSAELAGGRLGTQYF. The CDR3 nucleotides read TGCGCCAGCAGCGCGGAACTAGCGGGGGGGAGGTTAGGTACGCAGTATTTT.

This chain links TRBV13 with TRBJ2-1; TRBD1 matches 8 bases. The CDR3 extends over 15 amino acids. Germline CDR1 reads PRHDT; CDR2 reads FYEKMQ (reference sequence). With V trimmed by 0 bases and J by 4 bases, 2 bases remained unmatched. The CDR3 bases are TGTGCCAGCAGCTTAGGGCAGGGGGCGTACAATGAGCAGTTCTTC. Its translation is CASSLGQGAYNEQFF.

The chain carries TRBV5-4 and TRBJ2-2; 7 nucleotides match TRBD2. There are 15 residues in the CDR3. Germline trimming cut 5 bases from V and 1 base from J; bases unmatched to any gene: 5. Germline loops: CDR1 SGHNT, CDR2 YYREEE (reference sequence). In nucleotides, the CDR3 is TGTGCCAGCAGAGTTGCGGGGGTGAACACCGGGGAGCTGTTTTTT. As protein: CASRVAGVNTGELFF.

The J gene is TRBJ1-2, the V gene TRBV4-3; D gene unclear. There are 13 residues in the CDR3. Germline V gives CDR1 LGHNA, CDR2 YSLEER. The germline V and J ends were trimmed by 4 bases and 0 bases, with 6 bases remaining between them. CDR3 residues: CASSPRSNYGYTF. In nucleotides, the CDR3 is TGCGCCAGCAGCCCCAGGTCTAACTATGGCTACACCTTC.

The CDR3 DNA is TGTGCCAGCCTGAGGGGGCGCGGTCAAGAGACCCAGTACTTC. Translation gives CASLRGRGQETQYF. The V and J genes are TRBV28 and TRBJ2-5; 7 bases map to TRBD1. Trimming took 8 bases from V and 2 from J; bases not matched to a gene: 8. Germline loops: CDR1 MDHEN, CDR2 SYDVKM. This CDR3 comprises 14 residues.

This clone was seen a few times. The V call is TRBV7-3, the J call TRBJ1-4; a weak D match, TRBD1 (5 bases). V lost 8 bases, J lost 8 bases, and 21 bases lay in between. The CDR3 contains 15 residues. CDR1 is SGHTA, CDR2 FQGTGA, per germline. CDR3 residues: CASAPGVPRGEKLFF. Here the CDR3 DNA reads TGTGCCAGCGCCCCGGGGGTCCCTCGCGGGGAAAAACTGTTTTTT. Using reference TRBV7-3 and TRBJ1-4 for the parts outside the CDR3, the full variable domain is GAGVSQTPSNKVTEKGKYVELRCDPISGHTALYWYRQSLGQGPEFLIYFQGTGAADDSGLPNDRFFAVRPEGSVSTLKIQRTERGDSAVYLCASAPGVPRGEKLFFGSGTQLSVL.

This clone was observed a single time. The chain uses TRBV4-1 and TRBJ2-3; TRBD2 matches at 7 bases. The CDR3 is 16 amino acids. CDR1 is MGHRA, CDR2 YSYEKL, per germline. The junction had 13 bases not matched to a gene; V was cut back by 1 base and J by 9 bases. CDR3 sequence (DNA): TGCGCCAGCAGCCAAGCGTTCGAGACACGGACTAGGACGCAGTATTTT. Encoded protein: CASSQAFETRTRTQYF.

CDR3 DNA: TGTGCCAGCAACTCTCTCGATGTAAGCAATCAGCCCCAGCATTTT. It specifies CASNSLDVSNQPQHF. The chain uses TRBV28 and TRBJ1-5; D gene unclear. Trimming took off 7 bases at V and 1 base at J, with 14 bases between the two ends. This CDR3 contains 15 residues. Looked up from germline, CDR1 is MDHEN and CDR2 is SYDVKM.

The V call is TRBV4-1, the J call TRBJ2-5, with D perhaps matching TRBD2 (7 bases). The DNA end is a closer match to TRBJ2-7, so the J assignment may be wrong. The germline gives CDR1 MGHRA, CDR2 YSYEKL. CDR3 length: 15 amino acids. CDR3: CASSQAEGGGYEQYF. In nucleotides, the CDR3 is TGCGCCAGCAGCCAAGCGGAGGGGGGAGGGTACGAGCAGTACTTC.

V and J are TRBV25-1 and TRBJ2-7; tentative D call: TRBD1 (6 bases). Per the germline V gene, CDR1 is MGHDK and CDR2 is SYGVNS. The CDR3 spans 13 residues. V was cut by 6 bases and J by 1 base, with 10 bases left in between. The DNA of the CDR3 is TGTGCCAGCAGAGAGGGGGTTTCCTACGAGCAGTACTTC. This codes for CASREGVSYEQYF.

The chain carries TRBV5-1 and TRBJ1-2, with D hard to call. This CDR3 has 13 residues. V was trimmed by 0 bases and J by 5 bases, leaving 8 bases between them. Germline values: CDR1 SGHRS, CDR2 YFSETQ. The CDR3 sequence: CASSLALQYGYTF. In DNA, the CDR3 is TGCGCCAGCAGCTTGGCGTTACAGTATGGCTACACCTTC.

This chain uses TRBV9 with TRBJ1-5, with D maybe TRBD1 (6 bases). CDR1 SGDLS and CDR2 YYNGEE come from the germline V gene. The CDR3 is 12 residues long. V lost 7 bases to trimming and J lost 11 bases, with 16 bases between them. The CDR3 spells CASGGAYTAQHF. Here the CDR3 DNA reads TGTGCCAGCGGGGGGGCTTACACAGCCCAGCATTTT.

The rearrangement uses TRBV28 and TRBJ2-7; perhaps TRBD1 as D (5 bases). The V and J ends lost 3 bases and 3 bases respectively, with 6 bases between them. The CDR3 is 12 residues long. CDR1 and CDR2 from the germline V gene are MDHEN and SYDVKM. CDR3 coding DNA: TGTGCCAGCAGTTTCCAGGGCTACGAGCAGTACTTC. It is translated as CASSFQGYEQYF.

The chain joins TRBV2 to TRBJ1-5; 11 nucleotides line up with TRBD1. J lost 1 base, V lost 5 bases, and 4 bases had no gene match. The CDR3 length is 16 residues. Germline CDR1 and CDR2: SNHLY and FYNNEI. CDR3 sequence: CASSKRTGGSNQPQHF. DNA of the CDR3: TGTGCCAGCAGTAAGAGGACAGGGGGCAGCAATCAGCCCCAGCATTTT.

This sequence joins TRBV29-1 and TRBJ2-7; D may be TRBD2 (5 bases). This CDR3 is 14 amino acids long. Trimming pared 4 bases from V and 4 bases from J, leaving 17 bases between. Germline V gene sequence: CDR1 SQVTM, CDR2 ANQGSEA. The CDR3 sequence: CSVVGLAGGYEQYF. The CDR3, as DNA: TGCAGCGTTGTAGGTTTGGCAGGCGGGTACGAGCAGTACTTC.

This sequence joins TRBV4-3 and TRBJ1-3; D is ambiguous. Germline V lookup: CDR1 LGHNA, CDR2 YSLEER. The CDR3 length is 16 residues. V lost 0 bases and J lost 2, with 11 bases in between. CDR3 bases: TGCGCCAGCAGCCAAGATCACGGGATCACTGGAAACACCATATATTTT. This encodes CASSQDHGITGNTIYF.

The sample holds a few counts of this clone. V gene TRBV13 combines with J gene TRBJ1-3, with D perhaps matching TRBD1 (6 bases). The V gene's germline CDR1 is PRHDT and CDR2 FYEKMQ (reference sequence). The CDR3 sequence is 17 residues long. Trimming took off 5 bases at V and 0 bases at J, with 17 bases between the two ends. The CDR3: CASSPQGEGGSGNTIYF. CDR3 sequence (DNA): TGTGCCAGCAGCCCACAGGGTGAAGGGGGCTCTGGAAACACCATATATTTT. Combining the CDR3 with reference TRBV13 and TRBJ1-3 gives the whole variable domain AAGVIQSPRHLIKEKRETATLKCYPIPRHDTVYWYQQGPGQDPQFLISFYEKMQSDKGSIPDRFSAQQFSDYHSELNMSSLELGDSALYFCASSPQGEGGSGNTIYFGEGSWLTVV.

The CDR3 sequence: CASMTSPYNEQFF. CDR3 DNA: TGTGCCAGTATGACATCTCCCTACAATGAGCAGTTCTTC. The chain has TRBV2 and TRBJ2-1; D uncertain. V lost 9 bases, J lost 2 bases, and 11 bases lay in between. Per germline, CDR1 SNHLY and CDR2 FYNNEI. This CDR3 has 13 amino acids.